Presented here are 30 T cell receptor beta chains from one specimen sequenced in a study of T cells after yellow fever vaccination. TCRdb re-called the 5' RACE reads through MiXCR, storing one row per CDR3 protein. The sample includes 310,000 or so distinct CDR3 sequences, around 3.6% seen only once; the top ten take about a quarter. This specimen consisted of PBMCs, obtained on the day of the yellow fever booster vaccination. The receptors stem from a man aged 18 to 35 who received the YFV17D yellow fever vaccine.

In its sample, this clonotype was seen many times. The chain recombines TRBV2 with TRBJ1-6; D not resolved. CDR1 and CDR2 (germline): SNHLY, FYNNEI. The CDR3 totals 13 residues. V was shortened by 7 bases and J by 9 bases, with 13 bases between the two germline ends. CDR3 DNA sequence: TGTGCCAGCACATTGGGGAGCGGTTCACCCCTCCACTTT. It translates to CASTLGSGSPLHF. Full variable domain (rest looked up from reference TRBV2 and TRBJ1-6): EPEVTQTPSHQVTQMGQEVILRCVPISNHLYFYWYRQILGQKVEFLVSFYNNEISEKSEIFDDQFSVERPDGSNFTLKIRSTKLEDSAMYFCASTLGSGSPLHFGNGTRLTVT.

Points on this clonotype: This sequence may be a read error, since a much larger clone differs from it by one base. V is TRBV29-1 and J is TRBJ1-2; 7 positions match TRBD1. This CDR3 contains 14 residues. The trim removed 1 base at V and 8 bases at J, leaving 10 bases unmatched. CDR1 is SQVTM and CDR2 is ANQGSEA in the germline V gene. This CDR3 is CSVEACTGVAGYTF. As DNA, the CDR3 is TGCAGCGTTGAAGCTTGTACAGGGGTGGCAGGCTACACCTTC.

This clonotype was seen many times. V gene TRBV5-6 combines with J gene TRBJ1-1, with a tentative D call TRBD1 (6 bases). The CDR3 length is 14 residues. Trimming pared 4 bases from V and 4 bases from J, leaving 14 bases between. Germline V lookup: CDR1 SGHDT, CDR2 YYEEEE. CDR3 region: CASSTYRVGTEAFF. CDR3 nucleotide sequence: TGTGCCAGCAGCACCTACAGGGTGGGCACTGAAGCTTTCTTT.

In its sample, this clonotype was seen many times. The rearrangement uses TRBV12-3 or TRBV12-4 and TRBJ2-2; D is possibly TRBD1 (6 bases). The CDR3 is 14 residues long. Trimming pared 7 bases from V and 6 bases from J, leaving 15 bases between. The CDR3 DNA reads TGTGCCAGCACCCAGCAGGGGAGAGCCGGGGAGCTGTTTTTT. It specifies CASTQQGRAGELFF.

This clonotype was detected a few times. The chain combines TRBV12-3 or TRBV12-4 with TRBJ1-5; 10 bases map to TRBD1. CDR3 length: 15 amino acids. V lost 2 bases and J lost 7; bases outside the gene matches: 5. CDR3 in DNA: TGTGCCAGCAGTTTAAGGCGGACAGGGGGACAGCCCCAGCATTTT. Encoded protein: CASSLRRTGGQPQHF.

This clonotype was detected many times. This chain joins TRBV6-5 and TRBJ1-6; D not resolved. The CDR3 spans 16 residues. Germline assignment: CDR1 MNHEY and CDR2 SVGAGI. V gave up 0 bases and J gave up 9 bases, with 15 bases separating them. The CDR3 DNA reads as TGTGCCAGCAGTTACTCGGCCAGCTGGGGTGGTTCACCCCTCCACTTT. It yields the protein CASSYSASWGGSPLHF.

This clonotype has a count of ten or more. The rearrangement uses TRBV20-1 and TRBJ2-7; tentative D call: TRBD2 (6 bases). The length of the CDR3 is 12 residues. Germline values: CDR1 DFQATT, CDR2 SNEGSKA (reference sequence). V was clipped by 6 bases and J by 5 bases, with 14 bases between them. Written as DNA, the CDR3 is TGCAGTGCCGGACGGGGGACGAACGAGCAGTACGTC. It codes for CSAGRGTNEQYV.

At least ten counts were recorded for this clonotype. The rearrangement joins TRBV28 to TRBJ1-1, with a possible D match to TRBD1 (5 bases). The CDR3 spans 13 residues. V was cut by 6 bases and J by 4 bases, with 12 bases left in between. Germline V gives CDR1 MDHEN, CDR2 SYDVKM. CDR3 coding DNA: TGTGCCAGCAGATACCGGGGGAGCACTGAAGCTTTCTTT. Its protein product is CASRYRGSTEAFF.

This chain connects TRBV6-2 or TRBV6-3 to TRBJ2-6, with D hard to call. This CDR3 contains 15 residues. Trimming stripped 3 bases from V and 2 bases from J, with 8 bases between. Germline CDR1 MNHEY, CDR2 SVGEGT. The CDR3 DNA reads as TGTGCCAGCAGTTATTATGGCCCTGGGGCCAACGTCCTGACTTTC. This gives the protein CASSYYGPGANVLTF.

This clonotype was found many times. The V gene is TRBV2, the J gene TRBJ2-5; possibly TRBD1 for D (5 bases). Trimming shortened V by 7 bases and J by 1 base, and 10 bases separated the two germline ends. Germline V lookup: CDR1 SNHLY, CDR2 FYNNEI. The CDR3 is 13 residues long. The CDR3 sequence: CASTRQTQETQYF. The CDR3 nucleotides read TGTGCCAGCACCAGACAGACCCAAGAGACCCAGTACTTC.

This clonotype was seen many times. The chain is built from TRBV5-1 and TRBJ2-1; D may be TRBD1 or TRBD2 (5 bases each). CDR3 size: 14 residues. Germline-derived CDR1 and CDR2 are SGHRS and YFSETQ. The V end lost 3 bases, the J end lost 2 bases, and 9 bases lay between the germline ends. Here the CDR3 DNA reads TGCGCCAGCAGCTCCGGGACCCCCTACAATGAGCAGTTCTTC. Its protein is CASSSGTPYNEQFF.

This clonotype was detected ten times or more. The chain is built from TRBV6-6 and TRBJ2-7; D gene ambiguous. The CDR3 has 13 residues. The germline V gene encodes CDR1 MNHNY and CDR2 SVGAGI (reference sequence). The germline V and J ends were trimmed by 6 bases and 3 bases, with 12 bases remaining between them. CDR3 bases: TGTGCCAGCAGCCCCGGCCGCCACTACGAGCAGTACGTC. Residues: CASSPGRHYEQYV.

This sequence joins TRBV2 and TRBJ2-7, with a tentative D call TRBD1 (6 bases). This CDR3 comprises 13 residues. Germline CDR1 and CDR2: SNHLY and FYNNEI. Trimming pared 5 bases from V and 5 bases from J, leaving 13 bases between. The chain's CDR3 is CASSSDSPDEQYF. Here the CDR3 DNA reads TGTGCCAGCAGTTCGGACAGCCCAGACGAGCAGTACTTC. Full variable domain (rest looked up from reference TRBV2 and TRBJ2-7): EPEVTQTPSHQVTQMGQEVILRCVPISNHLYFYWYRQILGQKVEFLVSFYNNEISEKSEIFDDQFSVERPDGSNFTLKIRSTKLEDSAMYFCASSSDSPDEQYFGPGTRLTVT.

V usage is TRBV10-3 and J usage is TRBJ2-7; 10 nucleotides line up with TRBD1. This CDR3 comprises 15 residues. CDR1 is ENHRY and CDR2 is SYGVKD in the germline V gene. V was clipped by 4 bases and J by 3 bases; unmatched bases: 6. Here the CDR3 reads CAISGGQGSRYEQYF. Here the CDR3 DNA reads TGTGCCATCAGTGGGGGACAGGGGTCCCGCTACGAGCAGTACTTC.

This clonotype was picked up many times. This chain connects TRBV4-2 to TRBJ2-5, with D maybe TRBD2 (5 bases). This CDR3 region has 15 residues. V lost 0 bases and J 5 bases, leaving 13 bases between the germline ends. Germline-derived CDR1 and CDR2 are LGHNA and YNFKEQ. CDR3 region: CASSQDPAAAETQYF. CDR3 in DNA: TGTGCCAGCAGCCAAGATCCCGCAGCGGCGGAGACCCAGTACTTC.

The chain uses TRBV12-3 or TRBV12-4 and TRBJ1-2; D is perhaps TRBD1 (5 bases). V dropped 4 bases and J dropped 0 bases, with 15 bases sitting between them. This CDR3 is built from 16 residues. The CDR3 loop is CASSWAAGKANYGYTF. The CDR3 DNA reads as TGTGCCAGCAGTTGGGCCGCAGGGAAAGCTAACTATGGCTACACCTTC.

This chain links TRBV7-2 with TRBJ1-1; D perhaps matches TRBD1 (5 bases). V gave up 0 bases and J gave up 0 bases, with 11 bases separating them. The CDR3 totals 16 residues. Germline loops: CDR1 SGHTA, CDR2 FQGNSA. This CDR3 reads CASSLAMGRLNTEAFF. The CDR3 nucleotides are TGTGCCAGCAGCTTAGCGATGGGGCGGTTGAACACTGAAGCTTTCTTT.

This clonotype was seen many times. The chain employs TRBV4-2 and TRBJ1-6, with D unresolved. Germline CDR1 and CDR2: LGHNA and YNFKEQ. The CDR3 covers 16 residues. V lost 0 bases, J lost 11 bases, and 17 bases lay in between. Written as DNA, the CDR3 is TGTGCCAGCAGCCAAGATACGTCCGCGGGAAGGGCACCCCTCCACTTT. Its translation is CASSQDTSAGRAPLHF.

The sample holds a few counts of this clonotype. The V and J genes are TRBV7-2 and TRBJ2-5; 8 nucleotides align to TRBD1. The ends lost 2 bases at V and 4 bases at J; junction bases unmatched: 9. This CDR3 contains 16 residues. Looked up from germline, CDR1 is SGHTA and CDR2 is FQGNSA. The CDR3 here is CASSLRQGAMGETQYF. The CDR3 coding sequence is TGTGCCAGCAGCTTAAGGCAGGGGGCGATGGGAGAGACCCAGTACTTC.

This clonotype was counted a few times. The conserved phenylalanine or tryptophan normally closing the CDR3 is absent here, so this likely arose from a read error. No DNA is shown, since the ends of the CDR3 on it are uncertain; the CDR3 is the one TCRdb lists. This rearrangement joins TRBV28 to TRBJ2-7; the listed D gene, TRBD1, was not tested against the DNA. Germline lookup yields CDR1 MDHEN and CDR2 SYDVKM. The CDR3 is 13 amino acids in total, end residues counted. CDR3 protein: CASSFNAGTGVEA.

The gene calls are TRBV7-3 and TRBJ2-7, with D perhaps TRBD1 (6 bases). Per the germline V gene, CDR1 is SGHTA and CDR2 is FQGTGA. The CDR3 is 14 residues long. Deletions cut 5 bases from V and 5 bases from J, with 16 bases between. In nucleotides, the CDR3 is TGTGCCAGCAGCCCTGGGACAATCGGTCACGAGCAGTACTTC. Translated, it gives CASSPGTIGHEQYF. Variable domain in full (rest from reference TRBV7-3 and TRBJ2-7): GAGVSQTPSNKVTEKGKYVELRCDPISGHTALYWYRQSLGQGPEFLIYFQGTGAADDSGLPNDRFFAVRPEGSVSTLKIQRTERGDSAVYLCASSPGTIGHEQYFGPGTRLTVT.

Ten or more counts support this clonotype. The chain combines TRBV7-2 with TRBJ2-5; D might be TRBD1 or TRBD2, each matching 5 bases. The CDR3 covers 14 residues. With 4 bases removed from V and 5 bases from J, the gap between germline ends came to 14 bases. The germline V gene has CDR1 SGHTA and CDR2 FQGNSA. CDR3 residues: CASSSMGVGETQYF. DNA for the CDR3: TGTGCCAGCAGCTCCATGGGGGTGGGGGAGACCCAGTACTTC.

This clonotype was counted only a few times. The CDR3 sequence: CSVEKIRTGGTVTYEQYF. DNA of the CDR3: TGCAGCGTTGAAAAGATCCGGACAGGTGGGACTGTGACCTACGAGCAGTACTTC. This chain connects TRBV29-1 to TRBJ2-7; D is possibly TRBD1 (7 bases). V was shortened by 2 bases and J by 2 bases, with 25 bases between the two germline ends. CDR3 size: 18 residues. The germline V gene encodes CDR1 SQVTM and CDR2 ANQGSEA.

This clonotype occurred many times. The chain recombines TRBV28 with TRBJ2-3; perhaps D is TRBD1 or TRBD2 (6 bases each). CDR3 size: 16 residues. In germline, CDR1 is MDHEN, CDR2 SYDVKM. V dropped 5 bases and J dropped 4 bases, with 19 bases sitting between them. The DNA of the CDR3 is TGTGCCAGCAGTCCCCGGGGCCTAGGGGGGCCAGATACGCAGTATTTT. Its translation is CASSPRGLGGPDTQYF.

This clonotype was counted at least ten times. The CDR3 sequence: CASGAGTGVVEQYF. CDR3 nucleotides: TGTGCTAGTGGTGCCGGGACAGGGGTTGTCGAGCAGTACTTC. This chain connects TRBV12-5 to TRBJ2-7; 10 bases align to TRBD1. The ends lost 5 bases at V and 6 bases at J; junction bases unmatched: 7. The CDR3 is 14 residues long. Germline-derived CDR1 and CDR2 are LGHNT and FRNRAP. Complete variable domain (other parts from reference TRBV12-5 and TRBJ2-7): DARVTQTPRHKVTEMGQEVTMRCQPILGHNTVFWYRQTMMQGLELLAYFRNRAPLDDSGMPKDRFSAEMPDATLATLKIQPSEPRDSAVYFCASGAGTGVVEQYFGPGTRLTVT.

This clonotype occurred a few times. The chain's CDR3 is CASSFGTSSSYEQYF. The CDR3 region has the DNA TGCGCCAGCAGCTTCGGGACTAGCAGTTCCTACGAGCAGTACTTC. The chain uses TRBV5-1 and TRBJ2-7, with TRBD2 identical over 9 bases. This CDR3 is built from 15 residues. The germline V gene has CDR1 SGHRS and CDR2 YFSETQ. V was pared by 2 bases and J by 1 base, with 4 bases of the junction left unmatched. The whole variable domain, filled in from reference TRBV5-1 and TRBJ2-7, reads KAGVTQTPRYLIKTRGQQVTLSCSPISGHRSVSWYQQTPGQGLQFLFEYFSETQRNKGNFPGRFSGRQFSNSRSEMNVSTLELGDSALYLCASSFGTSSSYEQYFGPGTRLTVT.

The chain is built from TRBV5-6 and TRBJ2-4, with TRBD2 matching 9 bases. J was trimmed by 1 base and V by 2 bases; bases with no gene match: 4. Germline CDR1 is SGHDT and CDR2 is YYEEEE. This CDR3 region has 16 residues. In DNA, the CDR3 is TGTGCCAGCAGCTTTAGCGGGGGCAGGGCCAAAAACATTCAGTACTTC. Amino acid sequence: CASSFSGGRAKNIQYF.

This clonotype was seen many times. This chain joins TRBV6-5 and TRBJ2-7; a weak D match, TRBD2 (5 bases). Germline V gene lookup returns CDR1 MNHEY and CDR2 SVGAGI. The V end lost 6 bases, the J end lost 5 bases, and 17 bases lay between the germline ends. This CDR3 spans 14 amino acids. The CDR3 DNA reads TGTGCCAGCAGGCCCGGACTCTGGGCCCACGAGCAGTACTTC. Its protein product is CASRPGLWAHEQYF.

This clonotype was seen ten or more times. This chain connects TRBV5-1 to TRBJ1-4; unclear D gene. Germline V lookup: CDR1 SGHRS, CDR2 YFSETQ. The CDR3 is 15 amino acids. Trimming cost V 0 bases and J 6 bases, with 12 bases left between them. This chain's CDR3 is CASSLGTRQDEKLFF. In DNA, the CDR3 is TGCGCCAGCAGCTTGGGAACCCGCCAGGATGAAAAACTGTTTTTT.

The sample holds a few counts of this clonotype. This chain uses TRBV18 with TRBJ2-2; 7 bases are a match to TRBD1. The J segment lost 2 bases and the V segment lost 2 bases, leaving 5 bases of the junction unmatched. This CDR3 is 16 amino acids long. Germline V gene sequence: CDR1 KGHSH, CDR2 LQKENI. CDR3 nucleotide sequence: TGTGCCAGCTCACCAAACAGGGGCACAAACACCGGGGAGCTGTTTTTT. It specifies CASSPNRGTNTGELFF.